These 14 T cell receptor beta chains originate from one sample sequenced in a study of T-cell reconstitution after alpha-beta-depleted transplantation in children. The authors prepared the TCRbeta library with unique molecular identifiers. TCRdb ran MiXCR on the PCR reads and lists one entry per CDR3 protein. The sample has almost 400,000 distinct CDR3 sequences; around 20% are singletons. The sample was PBMCs from the stem cell graft donor, taken from the stem cell graft. These receptors originate from a human donor who donated a stem cell graft to a child with acute myeloid leukemia.

This clonotype was picked up a small number of times. This rearrangement joins TRBV12-5 to TRBJ2-2, with 10 bases fitting TRBD1. Germline assignment: CDR1 LGHNT and CDR2 FRNRAP. The V and J ends lost 5 bases and 3 bases, in that order; junction bases with no gene match: 3. The CDR3 runs to 15 residues. Here the CDR3 reads CASGGGQGDTGELFF. CDR3 nucleotide sequence: TGTGCTAGTGGTGGAGGACAGGGGGACACCGGGGAGCTGTTTTTT.

This clonotype was found many times. The chain's CDR3 is CSVFGRGNTEAFF. As DNA, the CDR3 is TGCAGCGTTTTTGGGCGGGGGAACACTGAAGCTTTCTTT. This chain uses TRBV29-1 with TRBJ1-1; D is ambiguous. V was cut by 5 bases and J by 1 base, with 11 bases left in between. Germline V gene data show CDR1 as SQVTM and CDR2 as ANQGSEA. The CDR3 loop spans 13 amino acids.

V gene TRBV12-3 or TRBV12-4 combines with J gene TRBJ2-1, with D unclear. This CDR3 has 15 amino acids. Trimming took off 7 bases at V and 4 bases at J, with 17 bases between the two ends. CDR3 in DNA: TGTGCCAGCATTGCCAGGAGCCAAAGATACAATGAGCAGTTCTTC. Protein sequence: CASIARSQRYNEQFF.

J is TRBJ1-1 and V is TRBV12-3 or TRBV12-4; D is undetermined. The V and J ends lost 5 bases and 4 bases respectively, with 14 bases between them. This CDR3 has 14 amino acids. CDR3 in amino acids: CASSPPPRTTEAFF. The CDR3 DNA sequence: TGTGCCAGCAGTCCACCTCCTAGGACCACTGAAGCTTTCTTT.

This clonotype was detected once. J is TRBJ2-6 and V is TRBV9; 11 bases line up with TRBD1. The CDR3 covers 20 residues. V lost 0 bases to trimming and J lost 4 bases; unmatched junction nucleotides: 12. Germline CDR1 SGDLS, CDR2 YYNGEE. The CDR3 protein is CASSVGKPGQGALGANVLTF. The CDR3 DNA reads as TGTGCCAGCAGCGTAGGGAAACCTGGACAGGGGGCGCTCGGGGCCAACGTCCTGACTTTC. Together with reference TRBV9 and TRBJ2-6, the CDR3 gives the full variable domain: DSGVTQTPKHLITATGQRVTLRCSPRSGDLSVYWYQQSLDQGLQFLIQYYNGEERAKGNILERFSAQQFPDLHSELNLSSLELGDSALYFCASSVGKPGQGALGANVLTFGAGSRLTVL.

This chain links TRBV29-1 with TRBJ1-2, with D hard to call. The germline V gene has CDR1 SQVTM and CDR2 ANQGSEA. The CDR3 length is 10 residues. The V end lost 5 bases, the J end lost 4 bases, and 5 bases lay between the germline ends. DNA for the CDR3: TGCAGCGTTAGGGTCTATGGCTACACCTTC. Translation: CSVRVYGYTF.

There are a few counts of this clonotype. J is TRBJ2-5 and V is TRBV20-1, with 8 bases identical to TRBD2. This CDR3 is built from 14 residues. Losses at the gene ends were 6 bases for V and 2 bases for J; bases not matched to a gene: 8. Germline CDR1 and CDR2: DFQATT and SNEGSKA (reference sequence). The CDR3 here is CSAGGASVQETQYF. In nucleotides, the CDR3 is TGCAGTGCCGGGGGGGCTAGCGTGCAAGAGACCCAGTACTTC.

There are many counts of this clonotype. The chain links TRBV6-5 to TRBJ2-7; 7 nucleotides align to TRBD1. This CDR3 has 15 residues. V lost 4 bases, J lost 3 bases, and 9 bases stayed unmatched. CDR1 and CDR2 (germline): MNHEY, SVGAGI. In DNA form, the CDR3 reads TGTGCCAGCAGTTCCACAGGGGCAAATGGCTACGAGCAGTACTTC. It encodes CASSSTGANGYEQYF.

V usage is TRBV24-1 and J usage is TRBJ2-1; D is possibly TRBD2 (6 bases). This CDR3 comprises 16 residues. Looked up from germline, CDR1 is KGHDR and CDR2 is SFDVKD. Trimming pared 6 bases from V and 2 bases from J, leaving 16 bases between. The CDR3 loop reads CATSQSAGIAYNEQFF. The CDR3 DNA is TGTGCCACCAGTCAGTCGGCGGGGATAGCCTACAATGAGCAGTTCTTC.

V and J are TRBV5-1 and TRBJ2-1; 8 nucleotides line up with TRBD2. V was pared by 5 bases and J by 1 base, with 5 bases of the junction left unmatched. The CDR3 length is 15 residues. CDR1 is SGHRS and CDR2 is YFSETQ in the germline V gene. The CDR3 region is CASRALAVSYNEQFF. CDR3 coding DNA: TGCGCCAGCAGGGCACTAGCGGTATCCTACAATGAGCAGTTCTTC.

The J gene is TRBJ2-1, the V gene TRBV6-2 or TRBV6-3, with TRBD1 matching 10 bases. V gave up 6 bases and J gave up 7 bases; unmatched junction bases: 9. Germline V gene sequence: CDR1 MNHEY, CDR2 SVGEGT. This CDR3 is 15 amino acids long. The CDR3, as DNA: TGTGCCAGCAGAGAACCGGGACAGGGGTGGAATGAGCAGTTCTTC. It is translated as CASREPGQGWNEQFF.

This clonotype was seen more than once but under ten times. J is TRBJ2-1 and V is TRBV3-1, with TRBD2 matching over 16 bases. This CDR3 has 15 residues. The germline V gene has CDR1 LGHDT and CDR2 YNNKEL (reference sequence). With 3 bases clipped from V and 9 bases from J, the junction kept 2 bases outside the gene matches. The CDR3 loop is CASSQGLAGGGEQFF. The CDR3 coding sequence is TGTGCCAGCAGCCAGGGACTAGCGGGAGGGGGTGAGCAGTTCTTC.

This clonotype was recorded a few times. This chain links TRBV5-1 with TRBJ2-1, with D maybe TRBD1 (6 bases). CDR3 length equals 12 residues. The germline gives CDR1 SGHRS, CDR2 YFSETQ. Trimming removed 5 bases from V and 7 bases from J, with 10 bases in between. CDR3 DNA: TGCGCCAGCAGGCAGGGGTATAATGAGCAGTTCTTC. Translating gives CASRQGYNEQFF.

The chain has TRBV12-3 or TRBV12-4 and TRBJ2-3, with D possibly being TRBD1 or TRBD2 (7 bases each). Trimming shortened V by 2 bases and J by 2 bases, and 11 bases separated the two germline ends. The CDR3 sequence is 15 residues long. The CDR3 reads CASSLQGGATDTQYF. The CDR3 DNA follows: TGTGCCAGCAGTTTACAGGGGGGGGCCACAGATACGCAGTATTTT.